This entry describes one TCR beta chain. The data originate from a study of blood T cell repertoires in COVID-19. On the study more broadly: In each case, the material was cDNA or gDNA derived from T cells, B-cell-depleted T cells, or PBMCs.

The CDR3 runs 15 residues. The V gene lost 3 bases and the J gene lost 0 bases, with 12 bases spanning the gap. Germline V gene data show CDR1 as SGDLS and CDR2 as YYNGEE. Adults between roughly 18 and 90 years of age took part from about 24 US areas. All recovered Cohort 3 donors got two negative PCRs, got clearance, or saw symptom resolution. In the original workflow: Using reference gene primer amplification, nucleated cell counts were estimated. The table came from immunoSEQ multiplex PCR; TCRdb's copy has only in-frame clones and leaves some out. V and J calls plus clone size are reproduced from that table; the DNA served to infer D and trimming. Among about 200,000 clones listed, more than 70% were seen once.

The sequence was obtained from a woman aged 18-29 years who had recovered from COVID-19. Sequenced sample: PBMCs or T cells enriched from blood (not recorded which). The J gene is TRBJ1-1, the V gene TRBV9; possible D gene TRBD1, 6 bases. The CDR3 region has the DNA TGTGCCAGCAGCGGAAGGACAGTAATGAACACTGAAGCTTTCTTT. Its protein product is CASSGRTVMNTEAFF.